This TCR beta chain emerged from a study of CD8 T cells in ankylosing spondylitis. General study points: In the blood and synovial fluid of reactive arthritis, some motif variants had been previously reported. Clones linked to disease, bearing a CD8+ phenotype, were relatively rare in peripheral blood. What seemed typical of ankylosing spondylitis blood was a TCR beta motif built from fewer than ten highly homologous variants.

CDR1 is SGHTA, CDR2 FQGNSA, per germline. The trim removed 4 bases at V and 6 bases at J, leaving 7 bases unmatched. The length of the CDR3 is 15 residues. TCRdb fed the 5' RACE reads into MiXCR, producing one record per CDR3 protein. The data hold 200,000 to 250,000 distinct CDR3 sequences, with about 11% observed a single time. To note about this clonotype: What it binds is unknown.

The sample comprised blood, either unsorted or a sorted T cell fraction (not recorded which). The rearrangement links TRBV7-2 to TRBJ1-5; 9 nucleotides align to TRBD1. The source is a male donor with ankylosing spondylitis or in good health (not recorded which). CDR3 residues: CASSWGQGSGQPQHF. The CDR3 nucleotides are TGTGCCAGCAGCTGGGGACAGGGTAGCGGTCAGCCCCAGCATTTT.